These 14 T cell receptor beta chains originate from one sample sequenced in a study of beta chain features in type 1 diabetes. The study reverse transcribed the entire isolated RNA, so it sequenced expressed TCRB transcripts. Only in-frame clones appear in the TCRdb table, and some are missing; sequencing was by immunoSEQ multiplex PCR. The table has 200,000 to 250,000 clones, 9.6% seen once. The source material was naive CD4+ T cells from blood. These receptors were taken from a woman younger than 35 in good health.

The chain combines TRBV10-3 with TRBJ1-3; weak D call: TRBD1 (6 bases). The V end was cut by 3 bases, the J end by 1 base, with 7 bases between. Per the germline V gene, CDR1 is ENHRY and CDR2 is SYGVKD. The CDR3 is 14 residues long. CDR3 region: CAISEGGSGNTIYF. CDR3 in DNA: TGTGCCATCAGTGAAGGGGGATCTGGAAACACCATATATTTT.

The V gene is TRBV30, the J gene TRBJ2-1; 10 nucleotides agree with TRBD2. This CDR3 contains 16 residues. Germline CDR1 GTSNPN, CDR2 SVGIG (reference sequence). J gave up 5 bases and V 0 bases, and 7 bases lay outside the gene matches. CDR3: CAWSVRTSGIHNEQFF. The DNA for the CDR3 is TGTGCCTGGAGTGTAAGGACTAGCGGAATTCACAATGAGCAGTTCTTC.

At least ten counts were recorded for this clone. The chain combines TRBV18 with TRBJ2-1; D is possibly TRBD1 (5 bases). In germline, CDR1 is KGHSH, CDR2 LQKENI. Trimming stripped 3 bases from V and 6 bases from J, with 9 bases between. This CDR3 spans 13 amino acids. In nucleotides, the CDR3 is TGTGCCAGCTCACCCGCAGGGTCCAATGAGCAGTTCTTC. Protein sequence: CASSPAGSNEQFF.

This clone was found a few times. This chain uses TRBV6-1 with TRBJ1-2, with 7 bases fitting TRBD1. The CDR3 is 10 residues long. The germline CDR1 and CDR2 sequences are MNHNS and SASEGT. V was clipped by 7 bases and J by 8 bases; unmatched bases: 1. The CDR3 coding sequence is TGTGCCAGCAAAGGGGGCGGCTACACCTTC. This encodes CASKGGGYTF.

The gene calls are TRBV7-9 and TRBJ2-5; 9 bases agree with TRBD1. The trim removed 3 bases at V and 4 bases at J, leaving 6 bases unmatched. CDR3 length: 15 residues. CDR1 is SEHNR, CDR2 FQNEAQ, per germline (reference sequence). The CDR3 DNA reads as TGTGCCAGCAGCTTCCTACAGGGGGCAGGAGAGACCCAGTACTTC. Protein sequence: CASSFLQGAGETQYF.

This clone was found a few times. The chain has TRBV7-2 and TRBJ2-3; 9 nucleotides agree with TRBD2. V was clipped by 5 bases and J by 7 bases; unmatched bases: 10. The length of the CDR3 is 15 residues. Germline CDR1 and CDR2: SGHTA and FQGNSA. Here the CDR3 reads CASSGRLAGVNTQYF. The CDR3 nucleotides read TGTGCCAGCAGCGGCAGATTAGCGGGAGTGAATACGCAGTATTTT. The full variable domain, its missing parts supplied by reference TRBV7-2 and TRBJ2-3, is GAGVSQSPSNKVTEKGKDVELRCDPISGHTALYWYRQSLGQGLEFLIYFQGNSAPDKSGLPSDRFSAERTGGSVSTLTIQRTQQEDSAVYLCASSGRLAGVNTQYFGPGTRLTVL.

This clone showed up many times. V and J are TRBV11-2 and TRBJ2-5; TRBD1 might be the D (6 bases). The length of the CDR3 is 13 residues. Trimming stripped 5 bases from V and 2 bases from J, with 9 bases between. Germline CDR1 and CDR2: SGHAT and FQNNGV. CDR3 in DNA: TGTGCCAGCAGCGACAGGCCTCAAGAGACCCAGTACTTC. This translates into CASSDRPQETQYF.

The chain links TRBV7-3 to TRBJ2-5; a possible D gene is TRBD1 (5 bases). From germline, CDR1 is SGHTA and CDR2 FQGTGA. The CDR3 has 15 residues. Trimming shortened V by 2 bases and J by 2 bases, and 12 bases separated the two germline ends. The CDR3 DNA reads TGTGCCAGCAGCTTAGCAGGGAAAACTCAAGAGACCCAGTACTTC. Translating gives CASSLAGKTQETQYF.

This clone has just a few counts. The chain couples TRBV5-1 to TRBJ2-1; 13 bases are a match to TRBD2. V was pared by 0 bases and J by 4 bases, with 10 bases of the junction left unmatched. The CDR3 extends over 19 amino acids. The germline CDR1 and CDR2 sequences are SGHRS and YFSETQ. In nucleotides, the CDR3 is TGCGCCAGCAGCTTGGCCGGGACGGGACTAGCGGGGTCTTACAATGAGCAGTTCTTC. It encodes CASSLAGTGLAGSYNEQFF. The full variable domain, with the rest looked up from reference TRBV5-1 and TRBJ2-1, is KAGVTQTPRYLIKTRGQQVTLSCSPISGHRSVSWYQQTPGQGLQFLFEYFSETQRNKGNFPGRFSGRQFSNSRSEMNVSTLELGDSALYLCASSLAGTGLAGSYNEQFFGPGTRLTVL.

CDR3 sequence reads: CAWSVRSQGPSYEQYF. DNA of the CDR3: TGTGCCTGGAGTGTAAGGTCCCAGGGGCCTTCCTACGAGCAGTACTTC. This chain links TRBV30 with TRBJ2-7; a possible D gene is TRBD1 (6 bases). Germline V lookup: CDR1 GTSNPN, CDR2 SVGIG (reference sequence). The CDR3 length is 16 residues. Trimming cost V 0 bases and J 1 base, with 16 bases left between them.

CDR3 sequence (DNA): TGCGCCAGCAGCTTGGCCCGGACTAGCGGGGCCCGAAACATTCAGTACTTC. This gives the protein CASSLARTSGARNIQYF. The chain carries TRBV5-1 and TRBJ2-4; 12 bases match TRBD2. V gave up 0 bases and J gave up 6 bases; unmatched junction bases: 7. The CDR3 totals 17 residues. Germline V lookup: CDR1 SGHRS, CDR2 YFSETQ.

This clone turned up a few times. This chain connects TRBV5-4 to TRBJ2-2; 12 bases fit TRBD1. This CDR3 spans 17 amino acids. Per the germline V gene, CDR1 is SGHNT and CDR2 is YYREEE (reference sequence). V gave up 4 bases and J gave up 4 bases; unmatched junction bases: 8. The DNA of the CDR3 is TGTGCCAGCAGCGTGGGACAGGGGGCGCCCGGCACCGGGGAGCTGTTTTTT. It specifies CASSVGQGAPGTGELFF.

A few counts support this clone. A junction boundary mismatches the germline segment, possibly from a read error. J is TRBJ1-1 and V is TRBV2; 10 nucleotides agree with TRBD1. The CDR3 runs to 19 residues. In germline, CDR1 is SNHLY, CDR2 FYNNEI. The CDR3 sequence is CASSEDTSAWTGGNTEAFF. CDR3 DNA sequence: TGTGCCAGCAGCGAAGATACTTCTGCGTGGACAGGGGGGAACACTGAAGCTTTCTTT. Variable domain in full (rest from reference TRBV2 and TRBJ1-1): EPEVTQTPSHQVTQMGQEVILRCVPISNHLYFYWYRQILGQKVEFLVSFYNNEISEKSEIFDDQFSVERPDGSNFTLKIRSTKLEDSAMYFCASSEDTSAWTGGNTEAFFGQGTRLTVV.

This clone was detected only a few times. This chain uses TRBV6-6 with TRBJ1-2; 8 positions match TRBD1. After removal of 6 bases from V and 6 bases from J, the junction contained 9 bases not matched to a gene. CDR1 is MNHNY, CDR2 SVGAGI, per germline (reference sequence). This CDR3 has 14 amino acids. The CDR3 is CASRPPPGGNGYTF. CDR3 coding DNA: TGTGCCAGCAGACCACCCCCAGGGGGCAATGGCTACACCTTC.